The entry below describes one TCR beta chain. This sample is drawn from a study of chemoradiotherapy in HPV16-positive cancers. TCRdb keeps only in-frame clones here, not all; method: immunoSEQ multiplex PCR. The table includes 2,000 to 3,000 clones, roughly nine tenths detected once. Deletions cut 0 bases from V and 4 bases from J, with 12 bases between. The CDR3 is made up of 15 amino acids. CDR1 is LGHNA, CDR2 YSLEER, per germline. The sequencing used tumor tissue, collected from a patient who underwent chemoradiotherapy. The chain links TRBV4-3 to TRBJ1-2; D remains ambiguous. The sequence was obtained from a human donor with HPV-associated anogenital cancer. CDR3 amino acids: CASSQDEEVLYGYTF. Written as DNA, the CDR3 is TGCGCCAGCAGCCAAGATGAGGAGGTCCTCTATGGCTACACCTTC.